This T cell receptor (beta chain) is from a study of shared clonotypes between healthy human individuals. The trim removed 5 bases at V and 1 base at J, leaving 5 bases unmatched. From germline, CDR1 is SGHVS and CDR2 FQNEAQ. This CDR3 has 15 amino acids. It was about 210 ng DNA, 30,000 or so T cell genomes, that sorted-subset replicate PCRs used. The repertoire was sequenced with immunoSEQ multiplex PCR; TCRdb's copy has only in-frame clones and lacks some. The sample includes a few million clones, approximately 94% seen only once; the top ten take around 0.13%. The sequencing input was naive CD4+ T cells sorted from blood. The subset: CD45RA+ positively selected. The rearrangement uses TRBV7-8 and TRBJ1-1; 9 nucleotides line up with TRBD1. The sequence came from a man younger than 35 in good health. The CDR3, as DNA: TGTGCCAGCAGCCGTGGGACAGGGAGGAACACTGAAGCTTTCTTT. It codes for CASSRGTGRNTEAFF.